This T cell receptor (beta chain) was found in a study of blood T cell repertoires in COVID-19. Whole-study context: COVID-19 samples collected from the United States, Italy and Spain covered acute and convalescent phases.

This CDR3 has 13 residues. V gave up 3 bases and J gave up 2 bases, with 11 bases separating them. Germline CDR1 GTSNPN, CDR2 SVGIG (reference sequence). Membership in each cohort depended on participant-reported clinical history. Clones were read by immunoSEQ multiplex PCR, and TCRdb kept only the in-frame ones, dropping some. Here the sample spans 150,000 to 200,000 clones, 88% being singletons. Sequenced sample: PBMCs or T cells enriched from blood (not recorded which). The sequence was obtained from a woman in her forties or fifties who had recovered from COVID-19. V is TRBV30 and J is TRBJ2-7, with D tentatively TRBD1 (6 bases). The CDR3 is CAWSGQNPYEQYF. CDR3 nucleotides: TGTGCCTGGAGCGGACAGAATCCCTACGAGCAGTACTTC.